The present T cell receptor (beta chain) was sequenced within a study of post-analysis software for immune sequencing data. Unique molecular identifiers were carried by the TCR beta cDNA libraries. TCRdb re-derived calls from the PCR reads in MiXCR, one entry per CDR3 protein. The sample has a few hundred thousand distinct CDR3 sequences; approximately 42% are singletons. This clonotype was observed a few times. Its antigen is not identified. The germline CDR1 and CDR2 sequences are MNHEY and SMNVEV (reference sequence). Trimming cost V 6 bases and J 4 bases; bases outside gene matches: 9. The CDR3 spans 14 residues. Study-wide findings and caveats: The study found TRBV5-6, TRBV5-1 and TRBV20-1 among about five TRBV segments more frequent in patients than controls.

The chain couples TRBV27 to TRBJ2-7, with 7 bases fitting TRBD2. The specimen was blood. The TCR comes from a girl aged 2 to 10 with multiple sclerosis. The CDR3 nucleotides read TGTGCCAGCAGACCCGGCGGGAGCCATTACGAGCAGTACTTC. Its translation is CASRPGGSHYEQYF.